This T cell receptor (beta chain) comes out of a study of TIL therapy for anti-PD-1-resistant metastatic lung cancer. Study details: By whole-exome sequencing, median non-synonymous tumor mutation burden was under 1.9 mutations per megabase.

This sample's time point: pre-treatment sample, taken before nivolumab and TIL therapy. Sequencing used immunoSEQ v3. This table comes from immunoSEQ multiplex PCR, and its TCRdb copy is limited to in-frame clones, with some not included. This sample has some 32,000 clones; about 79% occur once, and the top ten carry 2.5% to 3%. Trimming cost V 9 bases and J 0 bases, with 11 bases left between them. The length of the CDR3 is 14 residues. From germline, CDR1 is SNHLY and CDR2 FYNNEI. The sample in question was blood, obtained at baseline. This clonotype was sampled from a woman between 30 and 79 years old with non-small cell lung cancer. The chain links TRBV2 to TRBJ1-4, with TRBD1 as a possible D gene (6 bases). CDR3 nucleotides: TGTGCCAGGAAAGACAGGACAACTAATGAAAAACTGTTTTTT. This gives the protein CARKDRTTNEKLFF.